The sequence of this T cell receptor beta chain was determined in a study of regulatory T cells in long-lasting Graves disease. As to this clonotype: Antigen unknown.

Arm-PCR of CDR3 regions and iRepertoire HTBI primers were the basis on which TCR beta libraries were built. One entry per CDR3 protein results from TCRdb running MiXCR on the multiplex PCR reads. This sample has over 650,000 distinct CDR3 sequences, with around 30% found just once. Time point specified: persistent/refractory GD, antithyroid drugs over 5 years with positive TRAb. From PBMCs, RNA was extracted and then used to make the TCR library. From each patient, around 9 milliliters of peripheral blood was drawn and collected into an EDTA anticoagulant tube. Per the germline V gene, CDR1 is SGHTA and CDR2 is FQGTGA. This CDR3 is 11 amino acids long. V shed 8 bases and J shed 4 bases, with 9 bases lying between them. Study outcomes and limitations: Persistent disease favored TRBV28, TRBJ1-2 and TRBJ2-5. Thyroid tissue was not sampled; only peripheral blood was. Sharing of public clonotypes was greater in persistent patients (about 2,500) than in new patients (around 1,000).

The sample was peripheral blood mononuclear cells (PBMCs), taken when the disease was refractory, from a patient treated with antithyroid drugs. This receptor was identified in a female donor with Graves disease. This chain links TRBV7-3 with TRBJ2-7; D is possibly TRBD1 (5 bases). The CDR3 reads CASQDNYEQYF. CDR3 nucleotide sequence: TGTGCCAGCCAGGACAATTACGAGCAGTACTTC.